Sequencing of this T cell receptor (beta chain) was carried out in a study of cytomegalovirus exposure and HLA in healthy donors. Clones were read by immunoSEQ multiplex PCR, and TCRdb kept only the in-frame ones, dropping some. Counted here are 150,000 to 250,000 clones, about 81% occurring once; the ten biggest clones make up about 1.2%. Trimming left V 2 bases short and J 4 bases short, with 18 bases between. Germline V gene lookup returns CDR1 SGHNT and CDR2 YENEEA. There are 17 residues in the CDR3. The chain employs TRBV11-3 and TRBJ2-1, with D possibly matching TRBD2 (7 bases). Sequencing input: PBMCs. The receptor was isolated from a woman in her 30s in good health and CMV-seronegative. The CDR3 region is CASSLSSGGGAYNEQFF. In DNA form, the CDR3 reads TGTGCCAGCAGCTTATCGTCTGGCGGGGGCGCATACAATGAGCAGTTCTTC.